The 12 T cell receptor beta chains below come from one sample, sequenced in a study of T cell changes during pregnancy in multiple sclerosis. The method was immunoSEQ multiplex PCR; TCRdb's version includes in-frame clones alone and lacks a portion of them. The table lists about 39,000 clones, about 90% of them singletons, with roughly a quarter in the top ten. The specimen comprised CD8+ T cells from peripheral blood mononuclear cells, sampled before pregnancy. These receptors all stem from a female donor with multiple sclerosis, enrolled in a pregnancy study.

J is TRBJ2-7 and V is TRBV5-1, with TRBD2 matching over 10 bases. This CDR3 region has 16 residues. Germline V gene data show CDR1 as SGHRS and CDR2 as YFSETQ. Trimming at V came to 0 bases and at J to 2 bases, leaving 5 bases not matched to a gene. The CDR3 nucleotides are TGCGCCAGCAGCTTGGAGGCTAGCGGGAGAACCTACGAGCAGTACTTC. Amino acids: CASSLEASGRTYEQYF.

V gene TRBV10-3 combines with J gene TRBJ1-2; D possibly corresponds to TRBD1 (5 bases). In germline, CDR1 is ENHRY, CDR2 SYGVKD. The germline V and J ends were trimmed by 3 bases and 8 bases, with 16 bases remaining between them. The CDR3 has 14 amino acids. As DNA, the CDR3 is TGTGCCATCAGTGAATTTAAGGGGCCTCGGGGCTACACCTTC. Translated: CAISEFKGPRGYTF.

The chain couples TRBV25-1 to TRBJ2-3; D unclear. This CDR3 is built from 14 residues. V shed 2 bases and J shed 4 bases, with 10 bases lying between them. CDR1 MGHDK and CDR2 SYGVNS come from the germline V gene. CDR3 sequence: CASSERGKADTQYF. DNA of the CDR3: TGTGCCAGCAGTGAACGCGGAAAGGCAGATACGCAGTATTTT. The variable domain in full, completed from reference TRBV25-1 and TRBJ2-3, reads EADIYQTPRYLVIGTGKKITLECSQTMGHDKMYWYQQDPGMELHLIHYSYGVNSTEKGDLSSESTVSRIRTEHFPLTLESARPSHTSQYLCASSERGKADTQYFGPGTRLTVL.

The genes are TRBV7-9 and TRBJ1-6, with D unclear. CDR1 is SEHNR and CDR2 is FQNEAQ in the germline V gene (reference sequence). The length of the CDR3 is 14 residues. V lost 5 bases and J 10 bases, leaving 15 bases between the germline ends. The CDR3 bases are TGTGCCAGCAGCGAACTGGGGAGGGTCTCACCCCTCCACTTT. Amino acids: CASSELGRVSPLHF.

The chain carries TRBV7-9 and TRBJ2-1, with TRBD1 identical over 10 bases. Germline V lookup: CDR1 SEHNR, CDR2 FQNEAQ (reference sequence). With V trimmed by 3 bases and J by 0 bases, 5 bases remained unmatched. The CDR3 loop spans 17 amino acids. CDR3 nucleotide sequence: TGTGCCAGCAGCTTCCCCAGGACAGGGGGCTCCTACAATGAGCAGTTCTTC. This gives the protein CASSFPRTGGSYNEQFF.

The gene calls are TRBV27 and TRBJ2-3, with 9 positions matching TRBD1. This CDR3 is 13 amino acids long. Per the germline V gene, CDR1 is MNHEY and CDR2 is SMNVEV (reference sequence). V lost 4 bases to trimming and J lost 6 bases; unmatched junction nucleotides: 2. The CDR3 protein is CASSWGTGDTQYF. Here the CDR3 DNA reads TGTGCCAGCAGTTGGGGGACAGGGGATACGCAGTATTTT.

The chain carries TRBV29-1 and TRBJ2-5; TRBD2 matches 8 bases. CDR3 length equals 13 residues. The V gene end was trimmed by 6 bases and the J gene end by 5 bases; junction bases not matched to a gene: 8. Germline V gives CDR1 SQVTM, CDR2 ANQGSEA. The CDR3 DNA reads TGCAGCGTGGACGGGGGGGCTGGGGAGACCCAGTACTTC. Its translation is CSVDGGAGETQYF.

V gene TRBV19 combines with J gene TRBJ1-5, with D hard to call. The germline gives CDR1 LNHDA, CDR2 SQIVND (reference sequence). This CDR3 is 14 amino acids long. The V and J ends lost 6 bases and 2 bases respectively, with 11 bases between them. The CDR3, as DNA: TGTGCCAGTAGCGGGGAAGAGGGCAATCAGCCCCAGCATTTT. It is translated as CASSGEEGNQPQHF.

CDR3 DNA: TGTGCCAGCAGTTCGGGGACAGGGAATGGCTACACCTTC. Translation gives CASSSGTGNGYTF. The gene calls are TRBV27 and TRBJ1-2; the match to TRBD1 covers 9 bases. The V gene end was trimmed by 4 bases and the J gene end by 6 bases; junction bases not matched to a gene: 3. This CDR3 is built from 13 residues. Germline assignment: CDR1 MNHEY and CDR2 SMNVEV (reference sequence).

The CDR3 sequence: CASSFRDSIRYEQYF. CDR3 coding DNA: TGTGCCAGCAGCTTCCGGGACAGTATCCGCTACGAGCAGTACTTC. V and J are TRBV5-6 and TRBJ2-7, with 7 bases matching TRBD1. The CDR3 has 15 residues. Trimming at V came to 2 bases and at J to 3 bases, leaving 8 bases not matched to a gene. From germline, CDR1 is SGHDT and CDR2 YYEEEE. The whole variable domain, filled in from reference TRBV5-6 and TRBJ2-7, reads DAGVTQSPTHLIKTRGQQVTLRCSPKSGHDTVSWYQQALGQGPQFIFQYYEEEERQRGNFPDRFSGHQFPNYSSELNVNALLLGDSALYLCASSFRDSIRYEQYFGPGTRLTVT.

The gene calls are TRBV7-9 and TRBJ2-3; D is unclear. The CDR3 has 18 amino acids. The germline gives CDR1 SEHNR, CDR2 FQNEAQ (reference sequence). Trimming shortened V by 4 bases and J by 0 bases, and 20 bases separated the two germline ends. CDR3 protein: CASSSKLLSEPSTDTQYF. The CDR3 DNA reads as TGTGCCAGCAGCTCTAAACTACTCAGCGAGCCTAGCACAGATACGCAGTATTTT.

This clone appeared once. V and J are TRBV7-9 and TRBJ1-3, with a possible D match to TRBD1 (5 bases). CDR1 is SEHNR and CDR2 is FQNEAQ in the germline V gene (reference sequence). Trimming cost V 6 bases and J 0 bases, with 12 bases left between them. The CDR3 consists of 15 residues. The CDR3 coding sequence is TGTGCCAGCAGGTCCGGGGGGGGCTCTGGAAACACCATATATTTT. Translation gives CASRSGGGSGNTIYF.